This TCR beta chain appears in the sequencing data of a study of cytomegalovirus exposure and HLA in healthy donors (dated by TCRdb to about 2017). Background for the entire study: An earlier analysis of approximately 640 of the donors reported about 250 Gb of sequence data and more than 90 million unique TCR beta sequences from about 180 million T cells. A later genetic analysis took genome-wide SNP genotypes for about 65% of the 666 donors and used that subset as a discovery cohort. Donor age, sex, ethnicity and CMV serostatus were collected together with the repertoire data. The study aimed to test whether cataloging public T cell receptors could reveal signatures of past pathogen exposure. Because of strong linkage in the cohort, roughly 5 DR-DQ haplotypes were treated as single units for association and clustering. Roughly 310 gigabases of sequencing data and approximately 93 million unique TCR sequences were included in an early release covering about 620 HLA-typed donors. Both class I and class II loci were covered by HLA typing, at four-digit resolution. Besides the first cohort of 500 to 700 subjects, a separate validation cohort made up of 95 to 150 different subjects was used. The number of typed donors differed by locus: about 620-640 for A, B, C, DRB1 and DQB1; approximately 530 for DQA1; 600 to 610 for DPA1; and about 450 for DPB1. The study combined high-throughput TCR immunosequencing, statistical association of individual TCRs with disease status, and machine learning to predict cytomegalovirus infection status. In a later analysis, previously published TCR beta repertoires from roughly 710 donors were re-analyzed and high-resolution HLA genotyping was added so that TCR occurrence patterns could be studied. The later analysis used no new phenotypic data to find candidate immune exposures, relying instead on TCR beta sequences and their occurrence across donors. The study used immunosequencing to profile the T cell repertoires of 666 subjects and linked those repertoires to cytomegalovirus serostatus. Of the roughly 410 genotyped donors, less than 90% were placed in the genetic ancestry cluster associated with self-reported Caucasian donors. On average, around 240,000 unique TCR beta nucleotide sequences were sequenced per donor among a few hundred genotyped donors of the cohort, with 15% to 20% of those sequences being non-productive. Every discovery cohort repertoire had been produced on one sequencing platform. In an earlier analysis of 500 to 650 of the donors, high-throughput TCR beta sequencing was used to judge whether each TCR beta V gene segment behaved as functional or pseudogenic.

Comments on this clone: Its antigen target is currently unknown. No much larger clone is present one base from it, and per-base qualities are unavailable.

The cohort consisted of some 730 healthy bone marrow donors. At the time of sampling, every cohort member was nominally healthy, though immune exposures that went unrecorded were likely present. The donor tested CMV seropositive and was one of the 289 seropositive cohort members. A peripheral blood sample was provided by each donor, and peripheral blood mononuclear cells were used for TCR beta sequencing. Genomic DNA extraction from the blood cell samples was performed with the Qiagen DNeasy Blood Extraction Kit. The investigation overall reported the following: A further reported finding was that TCR beta sequences accurately predicted the HLA-A and HLA-B alleles for most subjects in the first cohort. At a false discovery rate of 0.05, a later analysis linked approximately 18,000 TCR beta sequences to specific HLA alleles. The study gave a list of about 170 TCR beta chains associated with cytomegalovirus. Sequencing depth was assumed to be roughly uniform across donors in the presence/absence analyses, though that assumption may not hold. In a later analysis, the rate of TCR association differed among HLA loci, with DRB1 alleles having the most associated TCRs and HLA-C alleles having the fewest. Most CMV-associated TCR beta chains appeared to be HLA-restricted in a later analysis, and the HLA associations seemed to be driven largely by CMV exposure. The classifier was reported to diagnose cytomegalovirus status with high specificity and sensitivity in both the original cohort and the validation cohort. While some public TCRs were present in many individuals, most TCR sequences turned up only very rarely across donors. According to a later genetic analysis, donors in an Asian-associated ancestry cluster had fewer N-insertions in productive TCRs than the approximately 650-donor mean. In a later analysis, HLA-associated TCR beta chains were found to be more clonally expanded and to have lower generation probabilities than equally common non-associated chains. Linkage disequilibrium might explain the correlated functional status among segregating V segments, but an unknown experimental factor could not be ruled out. For the cohort, immune exposure information was limited to CMV serostatus. The cohort was sequenced for TCR beta chains only, and without alpha or paired-chain data the features that could be detected were limited. A group of highly shared sequence variants was considered likely to be a technical artifact of the sequencing pipeline. Because counts were too low, roughly 18 rarely observed V segments, including chromosome 9 orphons, were left out of the earlier analysis of about 500 of the donors. It was suggested by the authors that the approach could potentially be generalized to other disease states and immunological phenotypes. In an earlier analysis of approximately 600 of the donors, most TCR beta V segments were observed in productive rearrangements about 87% or about 30% of the time, broadly matching IMGT annotations. Because HLA typing was missing for some donors at each locus, association tests included only the typed subset. A few of the identified cytomegalovirus-associated TCR beta chains were confirmed in vitro to be specific for cytomegalovirus antigens. In a later genetic analysis, a missense DCLRE1C variant was associated with V-gene and J-gene trimming of TCR beta chains, and the association was replicated in an independent cohort. When HLA alleles, especially DR and DQ, strongly co-occurred, attributing TCR associations to individual alleles was difficult. Several of the top co-occurrence clusters appeared to be linked to parvovirus B19, influenza, CMV and Epstein-Barr virus, according to a later analysis.

To prepare the library, the immunoSEQ multiplex PCR assay was applied. A mixture of 60 forward primers for TCR Vbeta segments and 13 reverse primers for TCR Jbeta segments was used in the multiplex PCR. The CDR3 region of rearranged TCR beta genes was amplified from genomic DNA with a multiplex PCR assay. The amplified TCR beta libraries were sequenced on the Illumina HiSeq System as 87-base-pair reads. Processing in the source paper ran as follows. A later analysis tallied some 79 million unique TCR beta chains across the approximately 670 repertoires, and about 12 million of those chains were shared by two or more donors. Raw reads were error-corrected and collapsed into unique sequences with a nearest-neighbor algorithm that merged closely related sequences to remove PCR and sequencing errors. V, D and J gene segments were assigned by aligning CDR3 sequences to IMGT reference sequences. For a sequence to be retained, a match of at least six nucleotides to both a V gene segment and a J gene segment was required. A rearrangement was called productive if the CDR3 had no stop codons and remained in frame with V and J, and every other rearrangement was called non-productive. CDR3 was defined by IMGT convention, running from the second conserved V-encoded cysteine to the conserved J-encoded phenylalanine. Sequences without an unambiguous match to a single V gene segment were excluded from the earlier analysis of almost 600 of the donors. In an earlier analysis of several hundred of the donors, V segments were called functional above 56.7% productive rearrangements and were called segregating when the between-donor standard deviation exceeded 5%. A statistical classification framework was developed to diagnose cytomegalovirus status using the catalog of TCR beta chain sequences. A later analysis assigned V and J genes by comparing TCR nucleotide sequences with IMGT/GENE-DB human TR gene sequences. Using the TCRdist pipeline, a later analysis assigned CDR3 sequences along with most-parsimonious VDJ recombination scenarios. A later analysis defined each TCR beta chain by its CDR3 amino acid sequence plus V-gene family, and excluded reads lacking a unique V-gene family. As a way to deal with suspected cross-contamination and a sequencing artifact, a later analysis dropped 450 to 600 nucleotide sequences that were highly shared and had low generation probability. A later analysis calculated a clonal expansion index for each public chain from normalized within-repertoire ranks of inferred template counts. A later analysis computed generation probabilities with a VDJ recombination model fitted to out-of-frame rearrangements, and checked the results against IGoR. Hypergeometric tests were used in a later analysis to score TCR-TCR, TCR-HLA and TCR-CMV co-occurrence, with a repertoire-size bias correction applied to the TCR pairs. A later analysis estimated false discovery rates by permuting HLA or CMV assignments 20 times. In a later analysis, co-occurring TCRs were grouped with DBSCAN, and TCRdist sequence similarity was added when clustering was performed within HLA-allele-positive subsets. Repertoires with fewer than 30,000 or more than 120,000 public chains were left out of co-occurrence clustering, as were several repertoires with anomalous nucleotide sharing. Drawn from immuneACCESS, this table holds only the in-frame rearrangements with V and J called that TCRdb kept. Clones are partly lost; checked studies trace under half to an unresolved V gene and leave the rest unexplained. The V and J calls and clone size are taken from that table; D and trimming were inferred from the DNA. The sample table contains around 150,000 clones; only one count was recorded for 82% of them. The ten top clones hold around 11% of the sample.

This TCR derives from a middle-aged man in good health and CMV-seropositive. The source material was PBMCs.

CDR3 region: CASSRVANTEAFF. Read as DNA, the sequence is TGTGCCAGCAGTCGTGTAGCGAACACTGAAGCTTTCTTT. The rearranged segments are TRBV11-2 and TRBJ1-1; no D gene can be assigned with confidence. Via the germline V gene, CDR1 is SGHAT and CDR2 FQNNGV. The trim is 6 bases for V and 1 base for J, with a gap of 9 bases between the germline ends. The CDR3 holds 13 amino acids from the cysteine to the phenylalanine. Only the CDR3 DNA is retained, 39 bases long and in frame from the first base. The variable domain in full, with residues beyond the CDR3 obtained from the reference TRBV11-2 and TRBJ1-1 genes, is EAGVAQSPRYKIIEKRQSVAFWCNPISGHATLYWYQQILGQGPKLLIQFQNNGVVDDSQLPKDRFSAERLKGVDSTLKIQPAKLEDSAVYLCASSRVANTEAFFGQGTRLTVV.